This T cell receptor (beta chain) was identified in a study of blood T cell repertoires in COVID-19. This clone was detected only a few times. The CDR3 totals 15 residues. Germline-derived CDR1 and CDR2 are SGHRS and YFSETQ. After removal of 2 bases from V and 4 bases from J, the junction contained 5 bases not matched to a gene. TCRdb's table, derived via immunoSEQ multiplex PCR, lists solely in-frame clones and lacks some. The repertoire holds 200,000 to 250,000 clones, 82% seen once, with 3% to 4% in the top ten. This receptor was identified in a woman older than 75 with acute or convalescent COVID-19. Sequencing used peripheral blood. The chain combines TRBV5-1 with TRBJ2-2, with 7 positions matching TRBD1. The CDR3 sequence: CASSFRTGATGELFF. The CDR3, as DNA: TGCGCCAGCAGCTTCCGAACAGGGGCCACCGGGGAGCTGTTTTTT.